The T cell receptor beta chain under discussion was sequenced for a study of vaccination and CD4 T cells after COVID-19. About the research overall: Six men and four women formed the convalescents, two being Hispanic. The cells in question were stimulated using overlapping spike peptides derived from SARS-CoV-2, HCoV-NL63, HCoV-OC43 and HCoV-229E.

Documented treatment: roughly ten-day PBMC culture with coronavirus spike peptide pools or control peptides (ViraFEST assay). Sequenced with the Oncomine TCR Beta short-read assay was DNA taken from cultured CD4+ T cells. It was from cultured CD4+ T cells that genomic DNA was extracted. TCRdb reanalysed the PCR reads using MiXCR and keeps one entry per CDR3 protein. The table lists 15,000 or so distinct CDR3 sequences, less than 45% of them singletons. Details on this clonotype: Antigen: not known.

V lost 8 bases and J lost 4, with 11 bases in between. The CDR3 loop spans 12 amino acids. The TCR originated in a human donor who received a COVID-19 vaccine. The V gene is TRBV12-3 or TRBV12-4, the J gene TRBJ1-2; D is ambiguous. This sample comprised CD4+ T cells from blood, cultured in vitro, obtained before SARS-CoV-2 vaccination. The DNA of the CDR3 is TGTGCCAGCTCTGCAGGCTTCTATGGCTACACCTTC. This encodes CASSAGFYGYTF.